This T cell receptor (beta chain) was recorded in a study of cytomegalovirus exposure and HLA in healthy donors (dated by TCRdb to the late 2010s). About the full investigation: An earlier analysis of several hundred of the donors reported 250 to 350 Gb of sequence data and more than 90 million unique TCR beta sequences from 150 million to 200 million T cells. An early release covering 500 to 750 HLA-typed donors comprised 300 to 350 gigabases of sequencing data and 85 million or so unique TCR sequences. The genetic ancestry cluster associated with self-reported Caucasian donors included roughly 84% of the roughly 410 genotyped donors. The study aimed to test whether cataloging public T cell receptors could reveal signatures of past pathogen exposure. Using immunosequencing, the study profiled T cell repertoires from about 620 subjects and related those repertoires to cytomegalovirus serostatus. A separate validation cohort of over 95 different subjects was used in addition to the approximately 670-subject first cohort. To predict cytomegalovirus infection status, the study brought together high-throughput TCR immunosequencing, statistical association of individual TCRs with disease status, and machine learning. A later analysis re-analyzed previously published TCR beta repertoires from about 730 donors and added high-resolution HLA genotyping to study TCR occurrence patterns. In the later analysis, no new phenotypic data were used to find candidate immune exposures; instead, reliance was placed on TCR beta sequences and their occurrence across donors. In an earlier analysis of roughly 540 of the donors, high-throughput TCR beta sequencing was used to judge whether each TCR beta V gene segment behaved as functional or pseudogenic. Donor age, sex, ethnicity and CMV serostatus were collected together with the repertoire data. A later genetic analysis used genome-wide SNP genotypes for about three fifths of the 666 donors, treating that subset as a discovery cohort. All discovery cohort repertoires had been generated using a single sequencing platform. Both class I and class II loci were covered by HLA typing, at four-digit resolution. The number of donors typed differed by locus, with about 629-630 for A, B, C, DRB1 and DQB1, over 500 for DQA1, 600 to 610 for DPA1, and 472 for DPB1. Because of strong linkage in the cohort, four or five DR-DQ haplotypes were treated as single units for association and clustering. Among about 400 genotyped donors of the cohort, an average of roughly 230,000 unique TCR beta nucleotide sequences was sequenced per donor, of which about 19% were non-productive.

The cohort comprised hundreds of healthy bone marrow donors. All cohort members were sampled while nominally healthy, although unrecorded immune exposures were likely present. The donor tested CMV seropositive and was one of the 289 seropositive cohort members. A peripheral blood sample was provided by each donor, and peripheral blood mononuclear cells were used for TCR beta sequencing. Genomic DNA was extracted from the blood cell samples with the Qiagen DNeasy Blood Extraction Kit. Library generation was performed with the immunoSEQ multiplex PCR assay. For the multiplex PCR, a mixture combining 60 forward primers for TCR Vbeta segments and 13 reverse primers for TCR Jbeta segments was used. A multiplex PCR assay on genomic DNA amplified the CDR3 region of rearranged TCR beta genes. Amplified TCR beta libraries were sequenced as 87-base-pair reads on the Illumina HiSeq System. In the paper's pipeline: A later analysis tallied approximately 87 million unique TCR beta chains across the approximately 670 repertoires, and approximately 12 million of those chains were shared by two or more donors. Raw reads were error-corrected and collapsed into unique sequences with a nearest-neighbor algorithm that merged closely related sequences to remove PCR and sequencing errors. Alignment of CDR3 sequences to IMGT reference sequences was used to assign V, D and J gene segments. For a sequence to be retained, at least a six-nucleotide match to both a V gene segment and a J gene segment was required. A rearrangement was called productive if the CDR3 had no stop codons and remained in frame with V and J, and every other rearrangement was called non-productive. Following IMGT convention, CDR3 was defined as the stretch from the second conserved V-encoded cysteine up to the conserved J-encoded phenylalanine. Sequences without an unambiguous match to a single V gene segment were excluded from the earlier analysis of 450 to 650 of the donors. An earlier analysis of around 600 of the donors classified V segments as functional when productive rearrangements were above 56.7% and as segregating when the standard deviation between donors was above 5%. A statistical classification framework was developed to diagnose cytomegalovirus status using the catalog of TCR beta chain sequences. A later analysis assigned V and J genes by comparing TCR nucleotide sequences with IMGT/GENE-DB human TR gene sequences. In a later analysis, CDR3 sequences and most-parsimonious VDJ recombination scenarios were assigned using the TCRdist pipeline. In a later analysis, each TCR beta chain was defined by its CDR3 amino acid sequence together with its V-gene family, and reads without a unique V-gene family were excluded. To address suspected cross-contamination and a sequencing artifact, a later analysis removed a few hundred highly shared, low-generation-probability nucleotide sequences. A later analysis calculated a clonal expansion index for each public chain from normalized within-repertoire ranks of inferred template counts. Generation probabilities in a later analysis came from a VDJ recombination model fitted to out-of-frame rearrangements, and those results were checked against IGoR. A later analysis scored TCR-TCR, TCR-HLA and TCR-CMV co-occurrence with hypergeometric tests, applying a repertoire-size bias correction to TCR pairs. In a later analysis, false discovery rates were estimated by permuting HLA or CMV assignments 20 times. In a later analysis, co-occurring TCRs were grouped with DBSCAN, and TCRdist sequence similarity was added when clustering was performed within HLA-allele-positive subsets. Repertoires with fewer than 30,000 or more than 120,000 public chains, plus five repertoires with anomalous nucleotide sharing, were excluded from co-occurrence clustering. TCRdb carries this immuneACCESS record with in-frame sequences only. Its versions omit some clonotypes, under half of them owing to an unresolved V gene in the studies checked, with the rest unexplained. That table gives V, J and clone size, and the DNA gave D and trimming. The sample table contains about 120,000 clones; only one count was recorded for about 78% of them. The ten largest account for 12% of the sample.

This clone was detected only once. What this receptor recognizes is not known. One base away there is no much larger clone; base qualities are not given. The paper as a whole reports these results and caveats: Only TCR beta chains were sequenced in this cohort, and the absence of alpha or paired-chain data limited detectable features. While some public TCRs were present in many individuals, most TCR sequences turned up only very rarely across donors. Several of the top co-occurrence clusters appeared to be linked to parvovirus B19, influenza, CMV and Epstein-Barr virus, according to a later analysis. The 87-base-pair reads could not distinguish some IMGT-functional V segments, including TRBV6-2 and TRBV6-3, so those segments were excluded. The authors suggested that the approach could potentially be generalized to other disease states and immunological phenotypes. A group of highly shared sequence variants was considered likely to be a technical artifact of the sequencing pipeline. When HLA alleles, especially DR and DQ, strongly co-occurred, attributing TCR associations to individual alleles was difficult. According to a later analysis, TCR association rates differed among HLA loci, with DRB1 alleles showing the most associated TCRs and HLA-C alleles showing the fewest. A later analysis found that HLA-associated TCR beta chains were more clonally expanded and had lower generation probabilities than equally common non-associated chains. Compared with the approximately 670-donor mean, donors in an Asian-associated ancestry cluster had fewer N-insertions in productive TCRs, according to a later genetic analysis. The classifier was reported to diagnose cytomegalovirus status with high specificity and sensitivity in both the original cohort and the validation cohort. Because HLA typing was unavailable for some donors at each locus, only the typed subset was used in association tests. In vitro tests confirmed that three of the cytomegalovirus-associated TCR beta chains recognize cytomegalovirus antigens. In a later analysis, most CMV-associated TCR beta chains were found to appear HLA-restricted, with HLA associations seemingly driven largely by CMV exposure. A later genetic analysis associated a missense DCLRE1C variant with V-gene and J-gene trimming of TCR beta chains, and an independent cohort replicated the association. In an earlier analysis of some 500 of the donors, most TCR beta V segments were observed in productive rearrangements about 90% or about 30% of the time, broadly matching IMGT annotations. In the study, 150 to 200 TCR beta chains were listed as associated with cytomegalovirus. Because counts were too low, roughly 18 rarely observed V segments, including chromosome 9 orphons, were left out of the earlier analysis of a few hundred of the donors. Linkage disequilibrium might explain the correlated functional status among segregating V segments, but an unknown experimental factor could not be excluded. Immune exposure information for the cohort was limited to CMV serostatus. A further reported finding was that TCR beta sequences accurately predicted the HLA-A and HLA-B alleles for most subjects in the first cohort. Specific HLA alleles were associated with about 17,000 TCR beta sequences at a false discovery rate of 0.05 in a later analysis. Presence/absence analyses assumed roughly uniform sequencing depth across donors, an assumption that may not hold.

For CDR1 and CDR2, the germline V gene lists MNHNS and SASEGT. The cysteine opens and the phenylalanine closes a CDR3 of 13 amino acids. Kept here is only the CDR3 DNA, which spans 39 bases and is read in frame from base 1. The V and J ends are trimmed by 4 bases and 3 bases, leaving 10 bases between them. The receptor comes from a middle-aged woman in good health and CMV-seropositive. The chain employs TRBV6-1 and TRBJ2-7, and perhaps TRBD2 as D gene, on 5 matching bases. Sequencing was performed on PBMCs. The DNA sequence follows: TGTGCCAGCAGTGTGAGGGTGGACTACGAGCAGTACTTC. Protein translation: CASSVRVDYEQYF.